Listed here are 20 T cell receptor beta chains from one sample, sequenced in a study of T cell clonotyping in hematopoietic cell transplantation. The protocol was immunoSEQ multiplex PCR, while the TCRdb copy is restricted to in-frame clones and leaves out a portion. The sample has 10,000 to 11,000 clones; 89% are singletons. Material: PBMCs, obtained 180 days after allogeneic stem cell transplant. These receptors were taken from a male patient aged 55 to 69 who had an allogeneic stem cell transplant from an unrelated donor, so the T cells may come from the graft donor. Some clones in this sample may be carry-over from other donors' samples.

CDR3 region: CASSLRQGGAGELFF. The CDR3 bases are TGTGCCAGCAGCCTGCGACAGGGGGGAGCCGGGGAGCTGTTTTTT. The J gene is TRBJ2-2, the V gene TRBV2, with 9 nucleotides matching TRBD1. Germline lookup yields CDR1 SNHLY and CDR2 FYNNEI. Trimming cost V 6 bases and J 6 bases; bases outside gene matches: 8. CDR3 length equals 15 residues. Full variable domain (remainder filled in from reference TRBV2 and TRBJ2-2): EPEVTQTPSHQVTQMGQEVILRCVPISNHLYFYWYRQILGQKVEFLVSFYNNEISEKSEIFDDQFSVERPDGSNFTLKIRSTKLEDSAMYFCASSLRQGGAGELFFGEGSRLTVL.

This clone is large in the sample. For the CDR3, the DNA is TGCGCCAGCAGCCGAGGAGACGGCTCTGGGGCCAACGTCCTGACTTTC. It yields the protein CASSRGDGSGANVLTF. This rearrangement joins TRBV4-1 to TRBJ2-6; D is ambiguous. In germline, CDR1 is MGHRA, CDR2 YSYEKL. Trimming stripped 4 bases from V and 0 bases from J, with 10 bases between. This CDR3 is built from 16 residues.

The chain employs TRBV27 and TRBJ1-1; D unresolved. The ends were cut back, 2 bases at V and 0 bases at J, with 4 bases in the middle. Germline V lookup: CDR1 MNHEY, CDR2 SMNVEV (reference sequence). CDR3 length equals 13 residues. The CDR3 protein is CASSLLVNTEAFF. DNA of the CDR3: TGTGCCAGCAGTTTACTGGTGAACACTGAAGCTTTCTTT.

The chain joins TRBV6-6 to TRBJ1-1, with a tentative D call TRBD1 (5 bases). The germline V gene encodes CDR1 MNHNY and CDR2 SVGAGI (reference sequence). The V end was cut by 0 bases, the J end by 3 bases, with 8 bases between. The CDR3 covers 14 residues. CDR3 sequence (DNA): TGTGCCAGCAGTTACTCCGGGACCTACACTGAAGCTTTCTTT. Translation: CASSYSGTYTEAFF.

This clone showed up just once. This rearrangement joins TRBV9 to TRBJ2-5, with D unclear. The J call is in doubt because the DNA end fits TRBJ2-7 better. The germline V gene encodes CDR1 SGDLS and CDR2 YYNGEE. There are 12 residues in the CDR3. The CDR3 reads CASSVDDYEQYF. In DNA form, the CDR3 reads TGTGCCAGCAGCGTAGACGACTACGAGCAGTACTTC.

V gene TRBV6-1 combines with J gene TRBJ2-2; TRBD1 matches 11 bases. The V gene's germline CDR1 is MNHNS and CDR2 SASEGT. V shed 6 bases, J shed 7 bases, and the junction held 7 bases outside the gene matches. The CDR3 consists of 15 residues. CDR3 sequence (DNA): TGTGCCAGCAGCTCCGGGACAGGGGGTTTCGGGGAGCTGTTTTTT. It yields the protein CASSSGTGGFGELFF.

This sequence joins TRBV6-1 and TRBJ1-1; maybe TRBD1 (5 bases). The CDR3 extends over 17 amino acids. The ends were cut back, 1 base at V and 0 bases at J, with 15 bases in the middle. CDR1 and CDR2 (germline): MNHNS, SASEGT. This CDR3 reads CASSEGGHASLNTEAFF. In DNA, the CDR3 is TGTGCCAGCAGTGAAGGAGGACACGCTTCCTTGAACACTGAAGCTTTCTTT.

CDR3 coding DNA: TGCGCCAGCAGCCAAGCCGCTACAGGGGTCGACACTGAAGCTTTCTTT. This translates into CASSQAATGVDTEAFF. The chain joins TRBV4-1 to TRBJ1-1; 7 bases agree with TRBD1. Germline-derived CDR1 and CDR2 are MGHRA and YSYEKL. This CDR3 region has 16 residues. V shed 1 base, J shed 3 bases, and the junction held 8 bases outside the gene matches.

The chain uses TRBV19 and TRBJ2-6; D may be TRBD1 (7 bases). CDR3 length equals 16 residues. Between the trimmed V and J ends, which lost 4 bases and 0 bases, there was a span of 10 bases. From germline, CDR1 is LNHDA and CDR2 SQIVND (reference sequence). CDR3: CASSNQGGSGANVLTF. The CDR3 bases are TGTGCCAGTAGTAACCAGGGGGGCTCTGGGGCCAACGTCCTGACTTTC.

As DNA, the CDR3 is TGTGCCAGCAGCCCTCCCTTCAGACAGGGGCCGCAAAACATTCAGTACTTC. It codes for CASSPPFRQGPQNIQYF. V and J are TRBV7-9 and TRBJ2-4; 8 nucleotides match TRBD1. The CDR3 has 17 residues. CDR1 is SEHNR and CDR2 is FQNEAQ in the germline V gene (reference sequence). Trimming at V came to 5 bases and at J to 5 bases, leaving 14 bases not matched to a gene.

This clone came up a few times. The chain links TRBV4-3 to TRBJ1-1; unclear D gene. The V end was cut by 4 bases, the J end by 4 bases, with 16 bases between. Germline V CDR1 and CDR2: LGHNA, YSLEER. The CDR3 has 15 residues. The CDR3: CASSLDSSIGTEAFF. The CDR3 DNA reads as TGCGCCAGCAGCCTCGATAGCTCTATAGGCACTGAAGCTTTCTTT.

The chain links TRBV27 to TRBJ1-6, with D unclear. This CDR3 contains 12 residues. Trimming took 4 bases from V and 2 from J, leaving 0 bases between them. Per germline, CDR1 MNHEY and CDR2 SMNVEV (reference sequence). CDR3: CASSSYNSPLHF. CDR3 DNA: TGTGCCAGCAGTTCCTATAATTCACCCCTCCACTTT.

Judged by abundance, this clone is large (0.1 to 1%). The rearrangement joins TRBV4-1 to TRBJ1-5; 7 positions match TRBD1. CDR1 is MGHRA and CDR2 is YSYEKL in the germline V gene. V lost 3 bases to trimming and J lost 5 bases; unmatched junction nucleotides: 7. CDR3 length equals 15 residues. CDR3 loop: CASSHHQGGDQPQHF. The CDR3 DNA reads TGCGCCAGCAGCCATCACCAGGGGGGAGATCAGCCCCAGCATTTT.

The sample holds one count of this clone. V is TRBV2 and J is TRBJ1-2; D is uncertain. V gave up 6 bases and J gave up 6 bases, with 14 bases separating them. The CDR3 runs to 13 residues. Germline CDR1 SNHLY, CDR2 FYNNEI. DNA for the CDR3: TGTGCCAGCAGCTCACCTTCGATGGATGGCTACACCTTC. Its translation: CASSSPSMDGYTF. Full variable domain (outside the CDR3, taken from reference TRBV2 and TRBJ1-2): EPEVTQTPSHQVTQMGQEVILRCVPISNHLYFYWYRQILGQKVEFLVSFYNNEISEKSEIFDDQFSVERPDGSNFTLKIRSTKLEDSAMYFCASSSPSMDGYTFGSGTRLTVV.

The chain combines TRBV6-1 with TRBJ1-5; D may be TRBD1 (6 bases). Trimming removed 2 bases at V and 1 base at J, with 15 bases between. The CDR3 is 17 amino acids. Per the germline V gene, CDR1 is MNHNS and CDR2 is SASEGT. The CDR3 region is CASSEKIGTQSNQPQHF. In nucleotides, the CDR3 is TGTGCCAGCAGTGAAAAGATAGGGACACAAAGCAATCAGCCCCAGCATTTT.

A note on this clone: An end of the junction differs from the germline gene, which may be a read error. The chain employs TRBV7-7 and TRBJ2-5, with D perhaps being TRBD1 or TRBD2 (6 bases each). Germline CDR1 and CDR2: SSHAT and FNYEAQ (reference sequence). CDR3 length: 14 amino acids. Here the CDR3 reads CASSLDGGGKTQYF. The DNA for the CDR3 is TGTGCTAGCAGCTTAGACGGGGGCGGAAAGACCCAGTACTTC.

The rearrangement uses TRBV29-1 and TRBJ1-1; possible D gene TRBD1, 6 bases. This CDR3 has 11 amino acids. Germline V gene sequence: CDR1 SQVTM, CDR2 ANQGSEA. V was pared by 8 bases and J by 5 bases, with 12 bases between. For the CDR3, the DNA is TGCAGCTACAGGGAGGGGACTGAAGCTTTCTTT. This encodes CSYREGTEAFF.

J is TRBJ2-5 and V is TRBV9; D might be TRBD2 (5 bases). Per the germline V gene, CDR1 is SGDLS and CDR2 is YYNGEE. There are 14 residues in the CDR3. Between the trimmed V and J ends, which lost 0 bases and 2 bases, there was a span of 8 bases. CDR3 amino acids: CASSVDSEQETQYF. In DNA, the CDR3 is TGTGCCAGCAGCGTAGATAGCGAACAAGAGACCCAGTACTTC.

The V call is TRBV4-3, the J call TRBJ2-1; TRBD2 agrees at 9 bases. Germline V gives CDR1 LGHNA, CDR2 YSLEER. Trimming at V came to 4 bases and at J to 4 bases, leaving 5 bases not matched to a gene. The CDR3 runs to 15 residues. The CDR3 sequence is CASSPGSGGYNEQFF. CDR3 DNA: TGCGCCAGCAGCCCGGGAAGCGGGGGGTACAATGAGCAGTTCTTC.

With regard to this clone: Distinct nucleotide sequences in the sample also encode this CDR3. The chain employs TRBV7-2 and TRBJ2-7; unclear D gene. Trimming cost V 5 bases and J 0 bases, with 2 bases left between them. The CDR3 has 11 amino acids. The germline gives CDR1 SGHTA, CDR2 FQGNSA. The CDR3: CASSPSYEQYF. The CDR3 DNA reads TGTGCCAGCAGCCCCTCCTACGAGCAGTACTTC.